What follows is one T cell receptor (beta chain) and its context. Its antigen is unknown. Within one base of it there is no much larger clone, and no base qualities were kept. Taken from roughly 1.8-3.8 cm away from the tumor, the adjacent normal breast tissue was rinsed with PBS and kept in prechilled RNAlater. Because normal breast tissue has high lipid content and low cell density, getting sufficient DNA from normal breast tissue often required about 90-300 mg of tissue. The study profiled bulk TCR beta-chain repertoires in matched peripheral blood, tumor and adjacent normal breast tissue taken from about 15 patients with early-stage breast cancer. Genomic DNA was extracted with the Qiagen AllPrep DNA/RNA Mini kit. The sample comes from a study of early stage breast cancer tumors listed by TCRdb under 2017. As for the study more broadly: Of the roughly 15 invasive breast tumors, approximately 11 were found to be estrogen receptor-positive, progesterone receptor-positive and HER2-negative. Of the roughly twelve ER+/PR+/HER2- tumors, eight were classified as invasive ductal carcinomas and four as invasive lobular carcinomas. A read coverage of roughly 10-fold per sample was achieved on average. The samples as a whole yielded 2 million to 3 million detected templates, corresponding to about a million unique clonotypes.

Every sample was amplified as two independent genomic DNA replicates, using approximately 0.54 ug for blood and approximately 1.5 ug for tumor or normal breast. Following the manufacturer's instructions, the ImmunoSeq Intro kit was used to carry out TCRB sequencing on genomic DNA. Multiplex PCR was run for 25 to 35 cycles using proprietary primers and spike-in control sequences for absolute quantification. Single-end 150-bp reads were used to sequence an 87-bp fragment spanning the CDR3 and the flanking V and J genes. Each lane of an Illumina MiSeq using version 3.0 chemistry carried seven multiplexed samples, with two replicates per sample. For the original study's pipeline: Raw data were processed with the vendor's proprietary pipeline, and both replicates were merged into a single result per sample. To define clonotypes, the study grouped productive rearrangements that shared the V-gene family, CDR3 amino acid sequence and J-gene segment. To compute clonality, the normalized Shannon entropy (Pielou evenness) of TCRB abundances was subtracted from 1. T cell density was estimated as total templates divided by the number of input cells, with the number of input cells inferred from the DNA input amount. Total repertoire diversity and clonality were estimated with Recon using default parameters. Tumor-enriched clonotypes were defined as having over 0.1% abundance in tumor and at least 32-fold higher abundance than in normal breast. Imported from immuneACCESS, the table was reduced by TCRdb to in-frame sequences with V and J called. These copies leave out some clones; in studies compared against another copy, an unresolved V gene accounts for under half, and the cause of the remainder is not known. V and J calls and clone size are those listed in that table; D and trimming were worked out from the DNA. The sample records more than 12,000 clones, approximately 84% of which are singletons. The ten top clones hold roughly 5% of the sample.

From its cysteine to its phenylalanine, the CDR3 spans 13 amino acids. Just CDR3 DNA is preserved here, 39 bases in frame from base 1. CDR1 and CDR2 are read off the germline V gene (reference sequence) as GTSNPN and SVGIG. Trimming leaves V shorter by 3 bases and J shorter by 8 bases, with the junction holding 7 bases beyond the gene matches. General conclusions and limits of the study: Because the cohort was small, a breakdown by tumor subtype could not be done. Tumors showed about 2.5-fold higher T cell density and higher clonality than adjacent normal breast tissue. Enriched TCRB sequences shared across patients were found to be mostly commonly generated sequences that were unlikely to play an important role in the tumor microenvironment. Sequencing bulk genomic DNA from unsorted cells could not capture chain pairing or functional markers like CD4, CD8 and FOXP3. Repertoires from blood and normal breast were more alike than repertoires from blood and tumor, and in about 85% of the 16 patients, comparing each tissue with blood separated tumor from normal.

The sequence links TRBV30 to TRBJ1-2; a stretch of 9 junction bases matches TRBD1. The TCR originated in a person aged 30-39 years with breast cancer. The specimen was normal breast tissue next to the tumor. The CDR3 in this case is CAWSNRGLEGYTF. The sequence in DNA is TGTGCCTGGAGCAACAGGGGGCTGGAAGGCTACACCTTC.